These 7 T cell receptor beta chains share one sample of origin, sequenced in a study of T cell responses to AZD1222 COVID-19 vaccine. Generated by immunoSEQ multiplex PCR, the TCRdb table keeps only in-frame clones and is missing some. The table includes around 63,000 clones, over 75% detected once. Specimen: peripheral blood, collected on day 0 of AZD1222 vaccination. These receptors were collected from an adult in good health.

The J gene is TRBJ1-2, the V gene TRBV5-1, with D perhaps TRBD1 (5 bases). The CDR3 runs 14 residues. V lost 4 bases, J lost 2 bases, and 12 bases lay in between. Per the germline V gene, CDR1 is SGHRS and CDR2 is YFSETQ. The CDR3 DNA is TGCGCCAGCAGCCTGCAGGCAGGGAACTATGGCTACACCTTC. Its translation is CASSLQAGNYGYTF. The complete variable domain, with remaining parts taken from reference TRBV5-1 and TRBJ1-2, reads KAGVTQTPRYLIKTRGQQVTLSCSPISGHRSVSWYQQTPGQGLQFLFEYFSETQRNKGNFPGRFSGRQFSNSRSEMNVSTLELGDSALYLCASSLQAGNYGYTFGSGTRLTVV.

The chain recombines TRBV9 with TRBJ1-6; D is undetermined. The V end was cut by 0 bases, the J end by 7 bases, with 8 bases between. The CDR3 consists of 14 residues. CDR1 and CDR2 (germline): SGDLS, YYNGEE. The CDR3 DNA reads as TGTGCCAGCAGCGTAGGGTCGGAGAATTCACCCCTCCACTTT. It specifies CASSVGSENSPLHF.

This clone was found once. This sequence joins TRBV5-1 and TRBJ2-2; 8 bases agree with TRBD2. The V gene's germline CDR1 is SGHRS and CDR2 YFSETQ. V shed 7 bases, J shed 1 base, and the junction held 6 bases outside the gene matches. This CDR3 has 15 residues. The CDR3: CASARLARNTGELFF. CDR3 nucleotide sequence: TGCGCCAGCGCCCGACTAGCGAGGAACACCGGGGAGCTGTTTTTT.

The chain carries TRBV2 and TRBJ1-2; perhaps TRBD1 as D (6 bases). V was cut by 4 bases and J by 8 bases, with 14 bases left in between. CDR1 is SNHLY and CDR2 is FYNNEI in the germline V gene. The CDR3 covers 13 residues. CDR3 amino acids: CASSVTGRGGYTF. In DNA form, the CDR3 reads TGTGCCAGCAGTGTCACAGGGCGGGGAGGCTACACCTTC.

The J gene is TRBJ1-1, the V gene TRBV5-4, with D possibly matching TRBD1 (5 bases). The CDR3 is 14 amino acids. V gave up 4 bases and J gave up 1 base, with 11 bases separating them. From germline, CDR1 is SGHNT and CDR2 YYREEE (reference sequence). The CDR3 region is CASSPARGNTEAFF. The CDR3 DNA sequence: TGTGCCAGCAGCCCCGCGAGGGGGAACACTGAAGCTTTCTTT.

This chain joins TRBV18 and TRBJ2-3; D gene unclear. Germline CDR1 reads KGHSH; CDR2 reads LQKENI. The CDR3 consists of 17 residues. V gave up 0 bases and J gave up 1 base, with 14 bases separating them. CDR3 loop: CASSPPLPDRRTDTQYF. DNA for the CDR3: TGTGCCAGCTCACCACCGCTCCCGGACCGACGCACAGATACGCAGTATTTT.

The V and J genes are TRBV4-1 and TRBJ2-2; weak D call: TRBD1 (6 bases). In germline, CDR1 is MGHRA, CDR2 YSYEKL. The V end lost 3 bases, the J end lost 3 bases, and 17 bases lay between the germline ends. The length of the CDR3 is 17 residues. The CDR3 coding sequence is TGCGCCAGCAGCCAGCCCATGACAGGAAGGGACACCGGGGAGCTGTTTTTT. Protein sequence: CASSQPMTGRDTGELFF.